The 27 T cell receptor beta chains below were found in one sample sequenced in a study of regulatory dendritic cells for organ transplantation. No antigen has been assigned to these receptors. Produced via immunoSEQ multiplex PCR; TCRdb's table is partial and in-frame only. Of over 20,000 clones listed, roughly 85% were seen once; the top ten hold 0.6% to 0.8%. Allogeneic regulatory or mature dendritic cells were co-cultured for roughly five days with CFSE-labeled sorted T cells at 1:10. Sequenced input: naive CD4+ T cells from blood cultured with regulatory dendritic cells. Subset noted: CD45RA+ naive T cells. The receptors stem from a human donor in good health.

This clone turned up a few times. The rearrangement uses TRBV6-1 and TRBJ2-7; D gene unclear. The V and J ends lost 1 base and 3 bases respectively, with 10 bases between them. The CDR3 spans 14 residues. The germline CDR1 and CDR2 sequences are MNHNS and SASEGT. The CDR3 bases are TGTGCCAGCAGTGAAGACAGAATCTACTACGAGCAGTACTTC. Translated, it gives CASSEDRIYYEQYF.

The rearrangement uses TRBV18 and TRBJ2-1; D possibly corresponds to TRBD2 (5 bases). Trimming cost V 1 base and J 9 bases, with 28 bases left between them. Germline assignment: CDR1 KGHSH and CDR2 LQKENI. CDR3 length: 19 residues. The CDR3 spells CASSPQGVQLPGGRREQFF. CDR3 coding DNA: TGTGCCAGCTCACCACAGGGAGTACAGCTTCCGGGTGGAAGACGTGAGCAGTTCTTC.

This chain uses TRBV11-3 with TRBJ2-7; TRBD2 is a possible D gene (5 bases). The germline gives CDR1 SGHNT, CDR2 YENEEA. This CDR3 comprises 13 residues. The V end lost 5 bases, the J end lost 1 base, and 9 bases lay between the germline ends. The CDR3 reads CASSTGNSYEQYF. CDR3 DNA: TGTGCCAGCAGCACGGGAAATTCCTACGAGCAGTACTTC. Filled out from reference TRBV11-3 and TRBJ2-7, the complete variable domain reads EAGVVQSPRYKIIEKKQPVAFWCNPISGHNTLYWYLQNLGQGPELLIRYENEEAVDDSQLPKDRFSAERLKGVDSTLKIQPAELGDSAVYLCASSTGNSYEQYFGPGTRLTVT.

The chain is built from TRBV5-1 and TRBJ1-1; a weak D match, TRBD1 (5 bases). V was cut by 6 bases and J by 1 base, with 16 bases left in between. The CDR3 loop spans 15 amino acids. Germline CDR1 and CDR2: SGHRS and YFSETQ. The CDR3 DNA reads TGCGCCAGCACCCCGAGGGGAGTTACGAACACTGAAGCTTTCTTT. This encodes CASTPRGVTNTEAFF.

This chain joins TRBV9 and TRBJ2-5; D is undetermined. From germline, CDR1 is SGDLS and CDR2 YYNGEE. The CDR3 has 13 amino acids. V lost 0 bases, J lost 2 bases, and 5 bases lay in between. The CDR3 coding sequence is TGTGCCAGCAGCGTAGGTCCACAAGAGACCCAGTACTTC. Its translation: CASSVGPQETQYF.

V usage is TRBV18 and J usage is TRBJ1-3; 11 bases align to TRBD1. Germline CDR1 reads KGHSH; CDR2 reads LQKENI. The CDR3 sequence is 18 residues long. The ends lost 0 bases at V and 1 base at J; junction bases unmatched: 5. The CDR3 protein is CASSPPGTGGLSGNTIYF. The DNA of the CDR3 is TGTGCCAGCTCACCACCCGGGACAGGGGGTTTGTCTGGAAACACCATATATTTT. The variable domain in full, completed from reference TRBV18 and TRBJ1-3, reads NAGVMQNPRHLVRRRGQEARLRCSPMKGHSHVYWYRQLPEEGLKFMVYLQKENIIDESGMPKERFSAEFPKEGPSILRIQQVVRGDSAAYFCASSPPGTGGLSGNTIYFGEGSWLTVV.

The V and J genes are TRBV28 and TRBJ1-3, with a weak D call TRBD1 (5 bases). Trimming left V 5 bases short and J 0 bases short, with 11 bases between. The CDR3 has 15 residues. Germline values: CDR1 MDHEN, CDR2 SYDVKM. The CDR3 DNA reads TGTGCCAGCAGTCGACAGCCGGACTCTGGAAACACCATATATTTT. Protein sequence: CASSRQPDSGNTIYF.

The chain is built from TRBV4-1 and TRBJ1-6; TRBD1 is a possible D gene (6 bases). The germline V and J ends were trimmed by 5 bases and 6 bases, with 11 bases remaining between them. CDR3 size: 14 residues. Germline V gene lookup returns CDR1 MGHRA and CDR2 YSYEKL. The CDR3 is CASSVGATNSPLHF. The CDR3 DNA sequence: TGCGCCAGCAGCGTGGGGGCCACTAATTCACCCCTCCACTTT.

The chain uses TRBV19 and TRBJ1-2; D gene unclear. The CDR3 extends over 14 amino acids. Between the trimmed V and J ends, which lost 5 bases and 0 bases, there was a span of 10 bases. CDR1 is LNHDA, CDR2 SQIVND, per germline (reference sequence). In DNA, the CDR3 is TGTGCCAGTAGTCCCGAAGCAGCTAACTATGGCTACACCTTC. It yields the protein CASSPEAANYGYTF.

This clone appeared a single time. The chain's CDR3 is CASSSITDGYTF. The CDR3, as DNA: TGTGCCAGCAGCTCCATCACGGATGGCTACACCTTC. The V gene is TRBV13, the J gene TRBJ1-2, with D uncertain. The V gene lost 4 bases and the J gene lost 6 bases, with 9 bases spanning the gap. Looked up from germline, CDR1 is PRHDT and CDR2 is FYEKMQ (reference sequence). The CDR3 has 12 amino acids.

V gene TRBV28 combines with J gene TRBJ2-7; 12 bases align to TRBD2. The V gene end was trimmed by 6 bases and the J gene end by 0 bases; junction bases not matched to a gene: 3. The CDR3 is made up of 15 amino acids. Germline V gives CDR1 MDHEN, CDR2 SYDVKM. The CDR3 DNA sequence: TGTGCCAGCAGCCGGACTAGCGGGATCTCCTACGAGCAGTACTTC. Its translation is CASSRTSGISYEQYF.

The chain uses TRBV9 and TRBJ2-7; D not resolved. Germline V gene lookup returns CDR1 SGDLS and CDR2 YYNGEE. The CDR3 runs to 15 residues. V gave up 0 bases and J gave up 3 bases, with 13 bases separating them. The CDR3 nucleotides read TGTGCCAGCAGCGTAGATCCCGGACCCCGCTACGAGCAGTACTTC. Encoded protein: CASSVDPGPRYEQYF.

The V gene is TRBV11-2, the J gene TRBJ1-2, with unresolved D. The germline V and J ends were trimmed by 3 bases and 2 bases, with 10 bases remaining between them. The CDR3 has 14 residues. From germline, CDR1 is SGHAT and CDR2 FQNNGV. CDR3 in amino acids: CASSLIGLNYGYTF. CDR3 DNA sequence: TGTGCCAGCAGCTTGATCGGACTCAACTATGGCTACACCTTC.

The chain combines TRBV2 with TRBJ2-1; TRBD2 aligns across 8 bases. Germline CDR1 and CDR2: SNHLY and FYNNEI. There are 13 residues in the CDR3. The J segment lost 4 bases and the V segment lost 6 bases, leaving 2 bases of the junction unmatched. This chain's CDR3 is CASSAGGYNEQFF. CDR3 in DNA: TGTGCCAGCAGCGCGGGGGGTTACAATGAGCAGTTCTTC.

The chain employs TRBV21-1 and TRBJ2-1; the table gives TRBD2 as D, unverified against the DNA. TRBV21-1 is given as a pseudogene. The CDR3 has 15 amino acids. The CDR3 DNA reads TGTGCCAGCAGCAGCGGGAGGGCCGACGGCAATGAGCAGTTCTTC. It is translated as CASSSGRADGNEQFF.

The chain employs TRBV2 and TRBJ2-7; 9 nucleotides line up with TRBD2. Germline CDR1 reads SNHLY; CDR2 reads FYNNEI. The CDR3 has 14 residues. V trimming: 8 bases; J trimming: 2 bases; junction bases outside the gene matches: 7. The CDR3 DNA is TGTGCCAGCCTCGTGGCTAGCGGGACCTACGAGCAGTACTTC. Translation gives CASLVASGTYEQYF.

CDR3 protein: CASGRYQETQYF. The CDR3 DNA is TGTGCCAGCGGCCGATACCAAGAGACCCAGTACTTC. The chain recombines TRBV6-1 with TRBJ2-5; D call uncertain. The CDR3 contains 12 residues. Trimming removed 8 bases from V and 0 bases from J, with 7 bases in between. Germline assignment: CDR1 MNHNS and CDR2 SASEGT.

J is TRBJ2-1 and V is TRBV10-1; D call uncertain. Looked up from germline, CDR1 is WNHNN and CDR2 is SYGVQD (reference sequence). The CDR3 totals 15 residues. V lost 2 bases and J 7 bases, leaving 15 bases between the germline ends. This CDR3 reads CASSEGDRVGNEQFF. CDR3 bases: TGCGCCAGCAGTGAGGGCGATCGGGTCGGGAATGAGCAGTTCTTC.

The chain uses TRBV10-2 and TRBJ2-1; D is perhaps TRBD2 (7 bases). Germline V lookup: CDR1 WSHSY, CDR2 SAAADI. Trimming pared 2 bases from V and 7 bases from J, leaving 21 bases between. The CDR3 extends over 17 amino acids. As DNA, the CDR3 is TGCGCCAGCAGTGAGGTTCGGGGGGACAAATCGGGAAATGAGCAGTTCTTC. The encoded protein is CASSEVRGDKSGNEQFF.

This chain links TRBV5-5 with TRBJ2-3; D is possibly TRBD1 (5 bases). Germline V gives CDR1 SGHKS, CDR2 YYEKEE (reference sequence). This CDR3 region has 13 residues. V lost 5 bases and J 2 bases, leaving 9 bases between the germline ends. The DNA of the CDR3 is TGTGCCAGCAGGCAGGGATTCACAGATACGCAGTATTTT. Its protein is CASRQGFTDTQYF.

The chain uses TRBV2 and TRBJ2-2; D gene unclear. The length of the CDR3 is 13 residues. CDR1 and CDR2 (germline): SNHLY, FYNNEI. Trimming cost V 3 bases and J 6 bases, with 8 bases left between them. The CDR3 sequence: CASSDARAGELFF. CDR3 nucleotide sequence: TGTGCCAGCAGTGATGCTCGGGCCGGGGAGCTGTTTTTT.

The chain couples TRBV18 to TRBJ2-7; TRBD2 matches at 7 bases. V was clipped by 4 bases and J by 6 bases; unmatched bases: 9. From germline, CDR1 is KGHSH and CDR2 LQKENI. This CDR3 is 14 amino acids long. Here the CDR3 reads CASSRRAERGEQYF. CDR3 DNA sequence: TGTGCCAGCTCACGCCGGGCAGAGCGGGGCGAGCAGTACTTC.

The chain joins TRBV9 to TRBJ2-1, with 8 bases that match TRBD1. Germline values: CDR1 SGDLS, CDR2 YYNGEE. This CDR3 is built from 16 residues. V lost 4 bases and J lost 5; bases outside the gene matches: 11. CDR3 amino acids: CASSYTGGLYNNEQFF. The CDR3 bases are TGTGCCAGCAGCTACACAGGGGGACTCTATAACAATGAGCAGTTCTTC. The full variable domain, completed using reference TRBV9 and TRBJ2-1, is DSGVTQTPKHLITATGQRVTLRCSPRSGDLSVYWYQQSLDQGLQFLIQYYNGEERAKGNILERFSAQQFPDLHSELNLSSLELGDSALYFCASSYTGGLYNNEQFFGPGTRLTVL.

This clone showed up just once. This rearrangement joins TRBV28 to TRBJ2-1; D perhaps matches TRBD1 (6 bases). The CDR3 totals 14 residues. Germline CDR1 is MDHEN and CDR2 is SYDVKM. V was clipped by 10 bases and J by 6 bases, with 19 bases between them. This chain's CDR3 is CANPHRDTSNEQFF. In nucleotides, the CDR3 is TGTGCCAACCCGCACCGGGACACCTCCAATGAGCAGTTCTTC.

The V call is TRBV25-1, the J call TRBJ2-7; maybe TRBD2 (5 bases). Trimming left V 5 bases short and J 1 base short, with 15 bases between. The CDR3 loop spans 15 amino acids. Per germline, CDR1 MGHDK and CDR2 SYGVNS. The CDR3 sequence: CASSLAPPGSYEQYF. CDR3 nucleotide sequence: TGTGCCAGCAGTCTAGCCCCCCCCGGGTCCTACGAGCAGTACTTC.

CDR3 sequence (DNA): TGTGCCAGCTCACCCCGAGCGGTGGGAACAGATACGCAGTATTTT. Translation: CASSPRAVGTDTQYF. V and J are TRBV18 and TRBJ2-3; D possibly corresponds to TRBD2 (5 bases). The CDR3 totals 15 residues. V lost 3 bases and J 3 bases, leaving 13 bases between the germline ends. CDR1 and CDR2 (germline): KGHSH, LQKENI.

The chain employs TRBV11-2 and TRBJ2-3; D call uncertain. The germline V gene encodes CDR1 SGHAT and CDR2 FQNNGV. This CDR3 is 11 amino acids long. Trimming removed 7 bases at V and 8 bases at J, with 10 bases between. The CDR3 region is CASTSGGTQYF. Here the CDR3 DNA reads TGTGCCAGCACCTCGGGTGGTACGCAGTATTTT. Together with reference TRBV11-2 and TRBJ2-3, the CDR3 gives the full variable domain: EAGVAQSPRYKIIEKRQSVAFWCNPISGHATLYWYQQILGQGPKLLIQFQNNGVVDDSQLPKDRFSAERLKGVDSTLKIQPAKLEDSAVYLCASTSGGTQYFGPGTRLTVL.